The clone carrying this TCR beta chain was recorded a few times. Its matching antigen is unknown. The sample originates from a study of T-cell memory formation after mild COVID-19. Study conclusions and caveats: A second wave of clones peaked on day 37, and their SARS-CoV-2 specificity went unconfirmed. Clones that shrank (day 15 to 85) were balanced CD4/CD8, whereas later expanders leaned CD4+.

One entry per CDR3 protein results from TCRdb running MiXCR on the 5' RACE reads. This table holds 350,000 to 500,000 distinct CDR3 sequences, roughly 18% found once. V lost 8 bases and J 6 bases, leaving 13 bases between the germline ends. The CDR3 contains 11 residues. Germline-derived CDR1 and CDR2 are SQVTM and ANQGSEA. The source material was PBMCs or a T cell subset sorted from them (not recorded which). This chain joins TRBV29-1 and TRBJ1-2; D is undetermined. The origin of this receptor is a man younger than 35 who had mild COVID-19 (a few samples of this study predate the infection). Cell type and time point are not known. The CDR3 region is CSSRTGDGYTF. The CDR3 DNA is TGCAGCTCCCGGACCGGGGATGGCTACACCTTC.